The 4 T cell receptor beta chains listed next were all sequenced from one sample in a study of beta chain features in type 1 diabetes. cDNA synthesis used the whole RNA isolate, giving expressed TCRB sequences. Method: immunoSEQ multiplex PCR; TCRdb's copy keeps in-frame clones and lacks some. The table shows around 650,000 clones, with about an eighth occurring only once. The study, taken as a whole, reports: People with Type 1 diabetes carried modestly yet significantly shorter TCRB CDR3s in all four CD4+ subsets.

These receptors lack a known antigen. The sequencing sample was made of naive CD4+ T cells from blood. Receptors were obtained from a man aged 25 to 45 with type 1 diabetes.

The gene calls are TRBV30 and TRBJ1-6, with TRBD1 as a possible D gene (6 bases). CDR1 is GTSNPN and CDR2 is SVGIG in the germline V gene (reference sequence). This CDR3 is 19 amino acids long. Trimming cost V 2 bases and J 7 bases, with 27 bases left between them. CDR3 in amino acids: CAWSKGTGNRLSGNSPLHF. Written as DNA, the CDR3 is TGTGCCTGGAGTAAGGGTACAGGGAATCGCCTATCGGGGAATTCACCCCTCCACTTT.

The table lists this clone with a few counts. This chain uses TRBV10-3 with TRBJ2-1; D is possibly TRBD1 (5 bases). V shed 6 bases and J shed 0 bases, with 15 bases lying between them. There are 16 residues in the CDR3. From germline, CDR1 is ENHRY and CDR2 SYGVKD. CDR3 sequence: CAIRPSDRASYNEQFF. The CDR3 DNA reads TGTGCCATCAGACCCAGTGACAGAGCCTCCTACAATGAGCAGTTCTTC.

J is TRBJ1-2 and V is TRBV7-9; a weak D match, TRBD1 (5 bases). The CDR3 is 13 residues long. V dropped 3 bases and J dropped 3 bases, with 8 bases sitting between them. CDR1 is SEHNR and CDR2 is FQNEAQ in the germline V gene (reference sequence). The CDR3 sequence is CASSFWDDYGYTF. CDR3 nucleotides: TGTGCCAGCAGCTTTTGGGACGACTATGGCTACACCTTC.

This sequence joins TRBV6-6 and TRBJ2-3, with 10 bases matching TRBD2. V shed 10 bases and J 4 bases; nucleotides not matched to a gene: 8. The CDR3 runs to 14 residues. Germline loops: CDR1 MNHNY, CDR2 SVGAGI (reference sequence). The CDR3 region is CATASGGAPDTQYF. Written as DNA, the CDR3 is TGTGCCACCGCCAGCGGGGGGGCCCCAGATACGCAGTATTTT.